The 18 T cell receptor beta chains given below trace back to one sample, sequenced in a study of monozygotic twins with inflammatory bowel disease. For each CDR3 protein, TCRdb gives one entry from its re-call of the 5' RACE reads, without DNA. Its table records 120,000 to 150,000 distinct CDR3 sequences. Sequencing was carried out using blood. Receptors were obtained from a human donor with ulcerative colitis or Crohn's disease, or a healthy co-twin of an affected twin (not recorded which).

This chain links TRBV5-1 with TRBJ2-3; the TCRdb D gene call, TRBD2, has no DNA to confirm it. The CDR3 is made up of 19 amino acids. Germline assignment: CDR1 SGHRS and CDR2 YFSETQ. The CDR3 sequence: CASSLAGTSGGLITDTQYF. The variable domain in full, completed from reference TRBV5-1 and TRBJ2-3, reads KAGVTQTPRYLIKTRGQQVTLSCSPISGHRSVSWYQQTPGQGLQFLFEYFSETQRNKGNFPGRFSGRQFSNSRSEMNVSTLELGDSALYLCASSLAGTSGGLITDTQYFGPGTRLTVL.

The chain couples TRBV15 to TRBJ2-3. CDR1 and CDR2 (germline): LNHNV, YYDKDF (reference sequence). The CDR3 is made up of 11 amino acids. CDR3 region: CATSVRNTQYF.

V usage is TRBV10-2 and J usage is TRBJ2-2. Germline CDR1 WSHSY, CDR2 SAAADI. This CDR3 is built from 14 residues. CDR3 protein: CASSLTANTGELFF.

The CDR3 spells CASSLLLMAGKIKGDTQYF. V gene TRBV5-4 combines with J gene TRBJ2-3; TCRdb's assignment of TRBD2 cannot be checked, as there is no DNA. The CDR3 is 19 residues long. The germline V gene encodes CDR1 SGHNT and CDR2 YYREEE (reference sequence).

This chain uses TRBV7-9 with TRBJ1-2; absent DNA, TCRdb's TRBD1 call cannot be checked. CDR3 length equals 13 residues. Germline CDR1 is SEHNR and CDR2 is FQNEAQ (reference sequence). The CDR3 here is CASSSGTGSGYTF.

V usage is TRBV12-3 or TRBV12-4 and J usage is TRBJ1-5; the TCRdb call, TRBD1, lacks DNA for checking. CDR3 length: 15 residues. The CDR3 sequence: CASRSVPGAGQPQHF.

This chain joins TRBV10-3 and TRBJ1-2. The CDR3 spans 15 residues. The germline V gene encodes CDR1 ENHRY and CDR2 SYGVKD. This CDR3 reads CAIGPARTPNYGYTF.

This CDR3 is CATSELTPRGQYF. This chain connects TRBV24-1 to TRBJ2-5; TCRdb's assignment of TRBD1 cannot be checked, as there is no DNA. Germline values: CDR1 KGHDR, CDR2 SFDVKD. This CDR3 is 13 amino acids long.

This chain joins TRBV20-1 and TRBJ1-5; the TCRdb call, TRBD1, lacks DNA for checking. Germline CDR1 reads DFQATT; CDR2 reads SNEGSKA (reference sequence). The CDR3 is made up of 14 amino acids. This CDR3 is CSAPKIQGGQPQHF.

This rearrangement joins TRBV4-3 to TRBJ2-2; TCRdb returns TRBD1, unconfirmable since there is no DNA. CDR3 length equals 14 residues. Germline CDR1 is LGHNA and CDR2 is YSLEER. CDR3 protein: CASSQDPGTGELFF.

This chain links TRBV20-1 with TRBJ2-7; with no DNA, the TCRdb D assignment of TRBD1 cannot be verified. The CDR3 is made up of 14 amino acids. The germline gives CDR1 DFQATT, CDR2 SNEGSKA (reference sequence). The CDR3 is CSARDLGQGYEQYF.

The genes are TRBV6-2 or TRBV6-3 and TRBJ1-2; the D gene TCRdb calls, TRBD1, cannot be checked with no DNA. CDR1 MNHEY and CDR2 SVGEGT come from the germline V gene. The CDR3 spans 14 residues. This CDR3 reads CASSLGTGTYGYTF.

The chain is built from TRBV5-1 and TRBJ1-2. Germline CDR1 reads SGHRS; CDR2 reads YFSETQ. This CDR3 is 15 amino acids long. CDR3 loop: CASSLEMLSNYGYTF.

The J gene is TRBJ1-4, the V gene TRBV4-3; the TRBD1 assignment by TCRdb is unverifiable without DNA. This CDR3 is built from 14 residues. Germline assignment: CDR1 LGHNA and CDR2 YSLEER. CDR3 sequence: CASSQGGIGEKLFF.

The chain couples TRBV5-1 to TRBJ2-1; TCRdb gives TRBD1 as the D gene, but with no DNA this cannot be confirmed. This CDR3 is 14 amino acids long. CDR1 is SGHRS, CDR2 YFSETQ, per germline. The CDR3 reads CASSLVGPLNEQFF.

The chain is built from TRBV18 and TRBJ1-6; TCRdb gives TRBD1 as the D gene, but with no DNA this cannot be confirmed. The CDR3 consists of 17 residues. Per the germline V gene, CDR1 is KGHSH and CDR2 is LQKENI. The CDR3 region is CASSLTGLSSYNSPLHF.

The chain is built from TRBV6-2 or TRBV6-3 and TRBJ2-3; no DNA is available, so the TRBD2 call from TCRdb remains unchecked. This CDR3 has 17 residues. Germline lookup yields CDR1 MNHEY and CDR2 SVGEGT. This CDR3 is CASRRRTSGGARDTQYF.

The CDR3 loop reads CASSYRQGLPYEQYF. This sequence joins TRBV27 and TRBJ2-7; TCRdb's assignment of TRBD1 cannot be checked, as there is no DNA. Germline V gives CDR1 MNHEY, CDR2 SMNVEV (reference sequence). The CDR3 runs to 15 residues.